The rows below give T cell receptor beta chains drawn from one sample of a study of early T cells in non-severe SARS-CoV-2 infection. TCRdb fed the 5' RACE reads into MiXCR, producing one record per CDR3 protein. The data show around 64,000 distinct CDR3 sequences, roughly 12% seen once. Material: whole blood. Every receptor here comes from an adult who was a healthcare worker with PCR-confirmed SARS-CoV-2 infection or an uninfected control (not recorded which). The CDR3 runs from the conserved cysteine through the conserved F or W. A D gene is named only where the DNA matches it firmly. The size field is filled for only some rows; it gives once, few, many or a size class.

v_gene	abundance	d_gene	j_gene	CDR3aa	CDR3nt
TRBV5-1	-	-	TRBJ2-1	CASRRRDNEQFF	TGCGCCAGCAGAAGGCGGGACAATGAGCAGTTCTTC
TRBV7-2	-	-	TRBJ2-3	CASSRDRPQRYF	TGTGCCAGCAGTCGAGACAGGCCTCAGAGGTATTTT
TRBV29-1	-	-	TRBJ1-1	CSVAGRAIEAFF	TGCAGCGTTGCTGGCAGGGCGATCGAAGCTTTCTTT
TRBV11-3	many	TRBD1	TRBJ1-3	CASSWDRPGNTIYF	TGTGCCAGCAGCTGGGACAGGCCTGGAAACACCATATATTTT
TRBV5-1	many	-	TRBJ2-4	CASSFGELRGRDIQYF	TGCGCCAGCAGCTTTGGGGAATTACGGGGGAGAGACATTCAGTACTTC
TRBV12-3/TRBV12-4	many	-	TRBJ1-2	CASSSLFYGYTF	TGTGCCAGCAGTTCCCTGTTTTACGGCTACACCTTC
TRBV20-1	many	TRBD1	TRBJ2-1	CSARAGDRDYNEQFF	TGCAGTGCTAGAGCCGGGGACAGGGACTACAATGAGCAGTTCTTC
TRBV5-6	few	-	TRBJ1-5	CASSLETDVNQPQHF	TGTGCCAGCAGCTTGGAGACAGACGTCAATCAGCCCCAGCATTTT
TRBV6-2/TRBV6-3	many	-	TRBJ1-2	CASTTGYGYTF	TGTGCCAGCACCACCGGCTATGGCTACACCTTC
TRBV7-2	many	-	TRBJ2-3	CASSPQLHTQYF	TGTGCCAGCAGCCCCCAATTACATACGCAGTATTTT
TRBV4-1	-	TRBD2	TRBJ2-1	CASSPRTSGEQFF	TGCGCCAGCAGCCCCCGGACTAGCGGGGAGCAGTTCTTC
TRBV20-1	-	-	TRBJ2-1	CSAREGSASSYNEQFF	TGCAGTGCTAGAGAGGGTAGCGCCAGCTCCTACAATGAGCAGTTCTTC
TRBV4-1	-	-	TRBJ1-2	CASSKTPGARGYTF	TGCGCCAGCAGCAAAACCCCGGGGGCCCGCGGCTACACCTTC
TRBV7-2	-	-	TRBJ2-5	CASSLGGRVTQYF	TGTGCCAGCAGCTTAGGGGGCCGCGTGACCCAGTACTTC
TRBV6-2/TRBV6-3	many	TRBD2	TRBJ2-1	CASSNLPGASGSWNEQFF	TGTGCCAGCAGTAACCTACCGGGAGCTAGCGGGAGTTGGAATGAGCAGTTCTTC